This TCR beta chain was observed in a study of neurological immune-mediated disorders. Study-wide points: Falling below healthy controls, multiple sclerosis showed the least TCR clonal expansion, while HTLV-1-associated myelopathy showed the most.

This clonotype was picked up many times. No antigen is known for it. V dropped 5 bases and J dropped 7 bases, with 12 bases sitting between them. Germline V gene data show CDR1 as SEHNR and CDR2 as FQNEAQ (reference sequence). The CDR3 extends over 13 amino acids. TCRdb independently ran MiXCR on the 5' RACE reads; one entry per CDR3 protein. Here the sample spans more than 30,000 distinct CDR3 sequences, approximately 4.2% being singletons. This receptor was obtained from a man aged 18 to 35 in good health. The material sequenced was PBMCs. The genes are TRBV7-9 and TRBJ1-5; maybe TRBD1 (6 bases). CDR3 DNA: TGTGCCAGCAGCAAAGAAGGGGGACAGCCCCAGCATTTT. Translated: CASSKEGGQPQHF.